This passage covers 15 T cell receptor beta chains from one sample sequenced in a study of T-cell reconstitution after alpha-beta-depleted transplantation in children. Unique molecular identifiers were used to barcode this TCRbeta library. MiXCR, applied by TCRdb to the PCR reads, yields one record per CDR3 protein. The sample holds about 20,000 distinct CDR3 sequences, roughly 10% seen once. The sequencing used PBMCs from the stem cell graft donor, collected from the stem cell graft. Receptors originate from a human donor who donated a stem cell graft to a child with chronic granulomatous disease.

There are many counts of this clonotype. This rearrangement joins TRBV29-1 to TRBJ1-1, with a possible D match to TRBD1 (5 bases). The CDR3 spans 13 residues. Trimming left V 7 bases short and J 4 bases short, with 16 bases between. CDR1 is SQVTM and CDR2 is ANQGSEA in the germline V gene. CDR3 bases: TGCAGCGCCGTCCGAGGGGAAGGCACTGAAGCTTTCTTT. This translates into CSAVRGEGTEAFF.

The sample holds many counts of this clonotype. V and J are TRBV7-2 and TRBJ2-1, with D possibly being TRBD2 (6 bases). Trimming cost V 2 bases and J 0 bases, with 23 bases left between them. In germline, CDR1 is SGHTA, CDR2 FQGNSA. The CDR3 covers 20 residues. CDR3 sequence (DNA): TGTGCCAGCAGCTTAAGGCGGGATCTAGCCTCGGGGTCCTCCTACAATGAGCAGTTCTTC. Protein sequence: CASSLRRDLASGSSYNEQFF.

This clonotype was found many times. This chain links TRBV29-1 with TRBJ2-3, with D unclear. CDR3 length: 15 residues. The germline V and J ends were trimmed by 4 bases and 1 base, with 15 bases remaining between them. Germline CDR1 is SQVTM and CDR2 is ANQGSEA. The CDR3 nucleotides are TGCAGCGTTGTTCATTTATCGGCGGGCACAGATACGCAGTATTTT. Amino acids: CSVVHLSAGTDTQYF.

There are many counts of this clonotype. V is TRBV3-1 and J is TRBJ2-7, with a possible D match to TRBD2 (5 bases). Trimming cost V 0 bases and J 3 bases, with 9 bases left between them. Germline assignment: CDR1 LGHDT and CDR2 YNNKEL (reference sequence). The CDR3 runs 14 residues. The CDR3: CASSQDSGFYEQYF. The CDR3 DNA is TGTGCCAGCAGCCAAGATTCGGGGTTCTACGAGCAGTACTTC.

This clonotype was observed many times. The V gene is TRBV20-1, the J gene TRBJ1-5, with unresolved D. Germline V gene sequence: CDR1 DFQATT, CDR2 SNEGSKA (reference sequence). Between the trimmed V and J ends, which lost 0 bases and 0 bases, there was a span of 9 bases. The CDR3 contains 15 residues. CDR3 loop: CSAREAGNSNQPQHF. In DNA, the CDR3 is TGCAGTGCTAGAGAAGCGGGTAATAGCAATCAGCCCCAGCATTTT.

The gene calls are TRBV18 and TRBJ2-5; 7 bases are a match to TRBD1. CDR3 length: 17 amino acids. CDR1 and CDR2 from the germline V gene are KGHSH and LQKENI. V trimming: 3 bases; J trimming: 1 base; junction bases outside the gene matches: 11. This CDR3 reads CASSPLITGQRQETQYF. CDR3 in DNA: TGTGCCAGCTCACCGTTGATCACGGGACAGCGCCAAGAGACCCAGTACTTC.

This clonotype was counted at least ten times. The chain combines TRBV11-2 with TRBJ2-3; 7 bases are a match to TRBD1. This CDR3 is built from 15 residues. Trimming at V came to 5 bases and at J to 2 bases, leaving 7 bases not matched to a gene. Germline V gene data show CDR1 as SGHAT and CDR2 as FQNNGV. CDR3 nucleotide sequence: TGTGCCAGCAGCCCCCGTGACAGGGTCACAGATACGCAGTATTTT. It encodes CASSPRDRVTDTQYF.

The table lists this clonotype with many counts. The rearrangement joins TRBV7-3 to TRBJ2-7, with D possibly matching TRBD1 (6 bases). Trimming took off 2 bases at V and 0 bases at J, with 17 bases between the two ends. CDR1 is SGHTA, CDR2 FQGTGA, per germline. This CDR3 region has 17 residues. CDR3 protein: CASSLPPPGQTSYEQYF. CDR3 nucleotides: TGTGCCAGCAGCTTACCCCCCCCTGGACAGACCTCCTACGAGCAGTACTTC.

The table lists this clonotype with many counts. The rearrangement joins TRBV7-9 to TRBJ1-3, with 7 bases matching TRBD1. The CDR3 totals 17 residues. Germline CDR1 is SEHNR and CDR2 is FQNEAQ (reference sequence). V was pared by 4 bases and J by 1 base, with 10 bases of the junction left unmatched. The CDR3 is CASSSSGTDISGNTIYF. The CDR3 nucleotides are TGTGCCAGCAGCTCCTCCGGGACAGATATTTCTGGAAACACCATATATTTT.

The chain employs TRBV3-1 and TRBJ2-5; TRBD2 aligns across 8 bases. Germline V gives CDR1 LGHDT, CDR2 YNNKEL (reference sequence). V lost 8 bases, J lost 2 bases, and 10 bases stayed unmatched. The CDR3 has 15 amino acids. The CDR3 DNA is TGTGCCAGCGGAGGCGGGGGGACTATACAAGAGACCCAGTACTTC. It yields the protein CASGGGGTIQETQYF.

This clonotype was seen only once. Because it lacks the conserved phenylalanine or tryptophan at the end, this CDR3 is likely a read error. The rearrangement joins TRBV20-1 to TRBJ1-1; D is undetermined. Germline V gives CDR1 DFQATT, CDR2 SNEGSKA (reference sequence). CDR3 length equals 12 residues. The CDR3 DNA follows: TGCAGTGCTCGAGATATGACCGATGAAGCTTTCTTG. Encoded protein: CSARDMTDEAFL.

By share, this clonotype ranks as medium-sized (0.01 to 0.1%). The chain joins TRBV10-3 to TRBJ1-2; possibly TRBD1 for D (6 bases). V was cut by 1 base and J by 4 bases, with 10 bases left in between. The germline CDR1 and CDR2 sequences are ENHRY and SYGVKD. This CDR3 is 14 amino acids long. The CDR3 coding sequence is TGTGCCATCAGTGAGTTCGACAGGATCTATGGCTACACCTTC. It codes for CAISEFDRIYGYTF.

This clonotype was observed many times. The chain combines TRBV12-3 or TRBV12-4 with TRBJ1-5; 8 bases are shared with TRBD1. This CDR3 spans 14 amino acids. J was trimmed by 5 bases and V by 3 bases; bases with no gene match: 3. The CDR3 DNA reads TGTGCCAGCAGTTTGACAGGGGAGGATCAGCCCCAGCATTTT. This translates into CASSLTGEDQPQHF.

This clonotype has a count of ten or more. The V gene is TRBV5-5, the J gene TRBJ1-4; maybe TRBD1 (5 bases). Germline CDR1 is SGHKS and CDR2 is YYEKEE (reference sequence). Trimming removed 5 bases from V and 13 bases from J, with 18 bases in between. CDR3 length equals 13 residues. The DNA of the CDR3 is TGTGCCAGCAGTCCCCCGGGGGGTCGTGGACTGTTTTTT. Protein: CASSPPGGRGLFF.

The table lists this clonotype with many counts. The chain joins TRBV20-1 to TRBJ2-1; the D call may be TRBD1 or TRBD2 (6 bases each). V shed 5 bases and J shed 8 bases, with 16 bases lying between them. CDR1 is DFQATT, CDR2 SNEGSKA, per germline (reference sequence). The length of the CDR3 is 13 residues. The DNA for the CDR3 is TGCAGTGCTCCGGGGGCCCGATTAGATGAGCAGTTCTTC. This gives the protein CSAPGARLDEQFF.